Presented here are 5 T cell receptor beta chains from one specimen sequenced in a study of shared clonotypes between healthy human individuals. Only in-frame clones appear in the TCRdb table, and some are missing; sequencing was by immunoSEQ multiplex PCR. The sample records about 700,000 clones, 90% to 95% being singletons. Naivety among CD8 cells was defined by CD45RO negativity and positive CCR7 selection, thereby excluding terminally differentiated effector memory CD45RA+ cells. The sequenced sample was naive CD8+ T cells sorted from blood. These receptors all come from a man younger than 40 in good health.

The V and J genes are TRBV28 and TRBJ1-1; no clear D. This CDR3 comprises 12 residues. Germline loops: CDR1 MDHEN, CDR2 SYDVKM. The V and J ends lost 7 bases and 0 bases respectively, with 6 bases between them. This CDR3 is CASKGLNTEAFF. The CDR3 DNA follows: TGTGCCAGCAAAGGCCTGAACACTGAAGCTTTCTTT.

The chain links TRBV7-3 to TRBJ2-7; D is perhaps TRBD1 or TRBD2 (5 bases each). V was shortened by 4 bases and J by 2 bases, with 15 bases between the two germline ends. The CDR3 extends over 15 amino acids. Germline assignment: CDR1 SGHTA and CDR2 FQGTGA. The CDR3 nucleotides are TGTGCCAGCAGCTCCGATGGGACGGAAACCTACGAGCAGTACTTC. As protein: CASSSDGTETYEQYF.

On this clone itself: The identical CDR3 is also encoded by other nucleotide sequences in the sample. The V and J genes are TRBV9 and TRBJ2-7; 8 positions match TRBD2. Germline V lookup: CDR1 SGDLS, CDR2 YYNGEE. V dropped 1 base and J dropped 4; count of bases not matched to a gene: 7. This CDR3 contains 15 residues. Here the CDR3 DNA reads TGTGCCAGCAGCGTATCCAGCGGGAGTTCTTACGAGCAGTACTTC. Protein sequence: CASSVSSGSSYEQYF. Based on the CDR3 plus reference TRBV9 and TRBJ2-7, the full variable domain is DSGVTQTPKHLITATGQRVTLRCSPRSGDLSVYWYQQSLDQGLQFLIQYYNGEERAKGNILERFSAQQFPDLHSELNLSSLELGDSALYFCASSVSSGSSYEQYFGPGTRLTVT.

The chain combines TRBV4-1 with TRBJ1-1, with 7 nucleotides matching TRBD1. CDR3 length: 18 residues. Germline loops: CDR1 MGHRA, CDR2 YSYEKL. V was pared by 4 bases and J by 3 bases, with 17 bases of the junction left unmatched. CDR3 DNA: TGCGCCAGCAGCCTGTACGGGGCTGCGGGCAGGGGGGACACTGAAGCTTTCTTT. Encoded protein: CASSLYGAAGRGDTEAFF.

This chain uses TRBV28 with TRBJ1-4, with 8 bases fitting TRBD1. Per the germline V gene, CDR1 is MDHEN and CDR2 is SYDVKM. Trimming removed 6 bases from V and 2 bases from J; junction bases left unmatched: 11. The CDR3 has 17 amino acids. The CDR3 region has the DNA TGTGCCAGCAGCCCCGTCGCCCGACAGGGGACTAATGAAAAACTGTTTTTT. Its translation: CASSPVARQGTNEKLFF. Based on the CDR3 plus reference TRBV28 and TRBJ1-4, the full variable domain is DVKVTQSSRYLVKRTGEKVFLECVQDMDHENMFWYRQDPGLGLRLIYFSYDVKMKEKGDIPEGYSVSREKKERFSLILESASTNQTSMYLCASSPVARQGTNEKLFFGSGTQLSVL.